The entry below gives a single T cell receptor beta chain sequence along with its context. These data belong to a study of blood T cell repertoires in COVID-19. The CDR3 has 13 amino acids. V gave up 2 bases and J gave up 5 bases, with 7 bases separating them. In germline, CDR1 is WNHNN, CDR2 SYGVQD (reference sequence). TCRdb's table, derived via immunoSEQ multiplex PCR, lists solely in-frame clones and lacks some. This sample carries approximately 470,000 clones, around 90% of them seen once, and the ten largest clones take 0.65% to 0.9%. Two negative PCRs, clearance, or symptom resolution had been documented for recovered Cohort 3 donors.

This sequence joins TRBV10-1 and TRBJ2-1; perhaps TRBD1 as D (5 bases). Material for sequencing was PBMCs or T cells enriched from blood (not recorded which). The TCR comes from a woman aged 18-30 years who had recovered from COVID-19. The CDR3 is CASSELRDNEQFF. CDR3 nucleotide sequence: TGCGCCAGCAGTGAGCTCAGGGACAATGAGCAGTTCTTC.